This TCR beta chain was recorded in a study of blood T cells in healthy people across ages. Findings and limits, study-wide: In the absence of known donor CMV status, changes in expanded clonotypes were possibly confounded.

The germline V gene encodes CDR1 MNHEY and CDR2 SMNVEV (reference sequence). There are 16 residues in the CDR3. The individuals who served as donors were healthy Caucasians living in Russia, aged roughly 6 to 90. A second PCR, run for roughly 7 to 12 cycles, used a sample-barcoded 5' primer plus a J-beta primer mix. TCRdb reprocessed the 5' RACE reads with MiXCR, giving one entry per CDR3 protein. The sample lists 1,500,000 or so distinct CDR3 sequences, 40% to 45% occurring once. Remarks on this clonotype: Antigen unknown. A read error may account for a junction end that differs from germline.

The sequence derives from a woman younger than 30 in good health. The chain combines TRBV27 with TRBJ2-1; 10 positions agree with TRBD2. Sequences were obtained from blood. The CDR3 spells CANSFYVSGGNNEQFF. The CDR3 DNA reads TGTGCCAACAGTTTCTATGTTAGCGGGGGGAACAATGAGCAGTTCTTC.